The sample holds a few counts of the clone carrying this TCR beta chain. Its target is not known. V lost 8 bases to trimming and J lost 8 bases; unmatched junction nucleotides: 10. CDR1 and CDR2 from the germline V gene are SQVTM and ANQGSEA. The CDR3 length is 13 residues. This sample stems from a study of beta chain features in type 1 diabetes. Study conclusions and caveats: Within each of all four CD4+ subsets, Type 1 diabetes patients had TCRB CDR3s that were moderately but significantly shorter. A PCR bias possibly favoring shorter templates would apply equally to patients and controls. Naive, central memory and Treg TCRB repertoires seemed to resemble each other more closely in patients than they did in healthy donors.

Each sorted population was over 95% pure. Investigators reverse transcribed all isolated RNA, so they sequenced expressed TCRB transcripts. The data were produced by immunoSEQ multiplex PCR, yet TCRdb's version contains in-frame clones alone and is incomplete. The data hold 500,000 to 850,000 clones, with about an eighth observed a single time. Sequencing was carried out using naive CD4+ T cells from blood. The chain employs TRBV29-1 and TRBJ2-1; TRBD2 agrees at 9 bases. This clonotype originated in a man between 18 and 35 years old with type 1 diabetes. CDR3 region: CSSSGMGRDEQFF. The DNA for the CDR3 is TGCAGCTCTAGCGGGATGGGGAGGGATGAGCAGTTCTTC.